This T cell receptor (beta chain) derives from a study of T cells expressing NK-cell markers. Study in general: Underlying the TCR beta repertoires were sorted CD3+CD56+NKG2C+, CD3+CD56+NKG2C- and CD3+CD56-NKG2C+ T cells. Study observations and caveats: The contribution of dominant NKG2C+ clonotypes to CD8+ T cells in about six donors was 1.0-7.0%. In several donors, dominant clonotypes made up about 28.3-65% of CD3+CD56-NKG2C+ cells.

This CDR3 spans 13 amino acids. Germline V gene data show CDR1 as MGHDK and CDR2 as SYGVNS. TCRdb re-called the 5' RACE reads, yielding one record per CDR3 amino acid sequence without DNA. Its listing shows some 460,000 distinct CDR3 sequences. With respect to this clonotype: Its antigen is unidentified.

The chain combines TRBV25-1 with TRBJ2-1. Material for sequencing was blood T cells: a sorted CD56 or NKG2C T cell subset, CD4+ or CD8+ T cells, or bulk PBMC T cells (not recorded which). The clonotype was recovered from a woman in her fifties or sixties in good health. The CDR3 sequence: CASSEKFEAEQFF.